The 24 T cell receptor beta chains listed next were all sequenced from one sample in a study of cytomegalovirus exposure and HLA in healthy donors. Researchers ran the PCR with 60 Vbeta and 13 Jbeta primers. This table comes from immunoSEQ multiplex PCR, and its TCRdb copy is limited to in-frame clones, with some not included. The sample lists roughly 150,000 clones; over 75% were seen once. Sequencing was carried out using PBMCs. The source is a man aged 45-65 years in good health and CMV-seropositive.

The gene calls are TRBV9 and TRBJ1-2, with no clear D. Deletions cut 0 bases from V and 3 bases from J, with 6 bases between. Germline V lookup: CDR1 SGDLS, CDR2 YYNGEE. CDR3 length: 13 amino acids. DNA for the CDR3: TGTGCCAGCAGCGTAGAAGAGGACTATGGCTACACCTTC. This codes for CASSVEEDYGYTF. Drawing the rest from reference TRBV9 and TRBJ1-2, the complete variable domain is DSGVTQTPKHLITATGQRVTLRCSPRSGDLSVYWYQQSLDQGLQFLIQYYNGEERAKGNILERFSAQQFPDLHSELNLSSLELGDSALYFCASSVEEDYGYTFGSGTRLTVV.

The sample holds a few counts of this clone. V gene TRBV30 combines with J gene TRBJ1-2, with no clear D. Germline values: CDR1 GTSNPN, CDR2 SVGIG (reference sequence). Trimming cost V 6 bases and J 5 bases, with 7 bases left between them. CDR3 length equals 10 residues. The chain's CDR3 is CACTVYGYTF. The DNA of the CDR3 is TGTGCCTGTACGGTATATGGCTACACCTTC.

This chain joins TRBV7-2 and TRBJ1-1, with D possibly TRBD1 on 5 matching bases. The length of the CDR3 is 12 residues. The ends were cut back, 5 bases at V and 8 bases at J, with 12 bases in the middle. Germline values: CDR1 SGHTA, CDR2 FQGNSA. CDR3 residues: CASSINKGEAFF. CDR3 bases: TGTGCCAGCAGCATCAATAAGGGGGAAGCTTTCTTT. The full variable domain, completed using reference TRBV7-2 and TRBJ1-1, is GAGVSQSPSNKVTEKGKDVELRCDPISGHTALYWYRQSLGQGLEFLIYFQGNSAPDKSGLPSDRFSAERTGGSVSTLTIQRTQQEDSAVYLCASSINKGEAFFGQGTRLTVV.

The V call is TRBV9, the J call TRBJ2-3, with D possibly TRBD2 on 6 matching bases. Trimming took off 4 bases at V and 2 bases at J, with 11 bases between the two ends. The CDR3 runs 14 residues. Germline lookup yields CDR1 SGDLS and CDR2 YYNGEE. CDR3 loop: CASSIRDFTDTQYF. In DNA form, the CDR3 reads TGTGCCAGCAGCATCCGGGACTTCACAGATACGCAGTATTTT.

V gene TRBV9 combines with J gene TRBJ2-3, with D possibly TRBD2 on 5 matching bases. The CDR3 loop spans 14 amino acids. Germline V gene lookup returns CDR1 SGDLS and CDR2 YYNGEE. Deletions cut 4 bases from V and 2 bases from J, with 11 bases between. CDR3 DNA sequence: TGTGCCAGCAGCCCCGGGGTCACCACAGATACGCAGTATTTT. Its translation is CASSPGVTTDTQYF.

The V and J genes are TRBV7-8 and TRBJ2-5; D not resolved. CDR3 length: 13 residues. The germline CDR1 and CDR2 sequences are SGHVS and FQNEAQ. Trimming shortened V by 5 bases and J by 5 bases, and 12 bases separated the two germline ends. The CDR3 loop reads CASSALKEETQYF. The CDR3 DNA follows: TGTGCCAGCAGCGCACTCAAGGAGGAGACCCAGTACTTC. The variable domain in full, with the rest retrieved from reference TRBV7-8 and TRBJ2-5, is GAGVSQSPRYKVAKRGQDVALRCDPISGHVSLFWYQQALGQGPEFLTYFQNEAQLDKSGLPSDRFFAERPEGSVSTLKIQRTQQEDSAVYLCASSALKEETQYFGPGTRLLVL.

This clone was seen a single time. This chain uses TRBV7-9 with TRBJ2-2; D call uncertain. The CDR3 sequence is 14 residues long. V was shortened by 5 bases and J by 0 bases, with 7 bases between the two germline ends. Germline V CDR1 and CDR2: SEHNR, FQNEAQ (reference sequence). CDR3 amino acids: CASSVTANTGELFF. CDR3 in DNA: TGTGCCAGCAGCGTAACAGCGAACACCGGGGAGCTGTTTTTT.

The chain uses TRBV9 and TRBJ1-2; TRBD1 aligns across 8 bases. This CDR3 spans 15 amino acids. The V gene end was trimmed by 4 bases and the J gene end by 6 bases; junction bases not matched to a gene: 11. Per the germline V gene, CDR1 is SGDLS and CDR2 is YYNGEE. CDR3 bases: TGTGCCAGCAGCTACCTTCCTAAGACAGGGGATGGCTACACCTTC. As protein: CASSYLPKTGDGYTF.

The chain has TRBV18 and TRBJ1-5; no firm D call. The ends were cut back, 2 bases at V and 0 bases at J, with 11 bases in the middle. CDR3 length equals 16 residues. Germline CDR1 reads KGHSH; CDR2 reads LQKENI. CDR3 in DNA: TGTGCCAGCTCACCAAGAGCAGACTATAGCAATCAGCCCCAGCATTTT. Amino acid sequence: CASSPRADYSNQPQHF.

There are a few counts of this clone. CDR3 in DNA: TGTGCCAGCAGTTACGAGATGAACACTGAAGCTTTCTTT. It yields the protein CASSYEMNTEAFF. The V and J genes are TRBV6-5 and TRBJ1-1; D unresolved. Germline values: CDR1 MNHEY, CDR2 SVGAGI. The CDR3 has 13 amino acids. V was pared by 2 bases and J by 0 bases, with 4 bases between.

The sample holds one count of this clone. The gene calls are TRBV6-1 and TRBJ2-4; no firm D call. V shed 3 bases and J shed 0 bases, with 6 bases lying between them. The germline CDR1 and CDR2 sequences are MNHNS and SASEGT. This CDR3 is 14 amino acids long. The CDR3, as DNA: TGTGCCAGCAGTGAGGCCGAAGCCAAAAACATTCAGTACTTC. Translated: CASSEAEAKNIQYF.

The V call is TRBV7-2, the J call TRBJ2-7; D ambiguous. The CDR3 is 15 residues long. Trimming took off 0 bases at V and 5 bases at J, with 14 bases between the two ends. Germline assignment: CDR1 SGHTA and CDR2 FQGNSA. The CDR3 protein is CASSLASQSGHEQYF. For the CDR3, the DNA is TGTGCCAGCAGCTTAGCGTCGCAGTCAGGCCACGAGCAGTACTTC.

The V call is TRBV5-4, the J call TRBJ2-7; the D gene is possibly TRBD1 (6 bases). Looked up from germline, CDR1 is SGHNT and CDR2 is YYREEE (reference sequence). This CDR3 spans 14 amino acids. Trimming left V 3 bases short and J 5 bases short, with 15 bases between. This CDR3 is CASSSHVGADEQYF. Written as DNA, the CDR3 is TGTGCCAGCAGCTCTCACGTGGGGGCCGACGAGCAGTACTTC.

The chain's CDR3 is CASSLVSGTGVYNEQFF. For the CDR3, the DNA is TGTGCCAGCAGCTTAGTCTCCGGGACAGGGGTGTACAATGAGCAGTTCTTC. The chain has TRBV7-8 and TRBJ2-1, with 10 nucleotides matching TRBD1. Germline trimming cut 1 base from V and 4 bases from J; bases unmatched to any gene: 7. The CDR3 has 17 residues. The germline V gene has CDR1 SGHVS and CDR2 FQNEAQ.

This rearrangement joins TRBV6-4 to TRBJ1-5; D remains ambiguous. The CDR3 runs to 16 residues. V lost 0 bases, J lost 4 bases, and 13 bases lay in between. The germline gives CDR1 MRHNA, CDR2 SNTAGT. This CDR3 reads CASSDSYVRENQPQHF. CDR3 nucleotides: TGTGCCAGCAGTGACTCATATGTGAGGGAGAATCAGCCCCAGCATTTT.

This rearrangement joins TRBV19 to TRBJ2-5, with TRBD2 identical over 12 bases. Germline-derived CDR1 and CDR2 are LNHDA and SQIVND (reference sequence). Trimming removed 5 bases from V and 2 bases from J; junction bases left unmatched: 3. This CDR3 has 15 residues. CDR3 sequence: CASSPGLAGQETQYF. CDR3 DNA sequence: TGTGCCAGTAGTCCCGGACTAGCGGGACAAGAGACCCAGTACTTC.

The chain joins TRBV9 to TRBJ2-1, with 8 bases fitting TRBD2. This CDR3 region has 14 residues. The V and J ends lost 2 bases and 8 bases, in that order; junction bases with no gene match: 6. Germline loops: CDR1 SGDLS, CDR2 YYNGEE. The CDR3 bases are TGTGCCAGCAGCGTGTCCAGCGGGAGCCATGAGCAGTTCTTC. Amino acid sequence: CASSVSSGSHEQFF.

This chain uses TRBV27 with TRBJ2-7, with D tentatively TRBD2 (7 bases). This CDR3 comprises 14 residues. Germline V gene data show CDR1 as MNHEY and CDR2 as SMNVEV (reference sequence). V was shortened by 7 bases and J by 6 bases, with 19 bases between the two germline ends. The CDR3 spells CASTLRGALGEQYF. The CDR3 region has the DNA TGTGCCAGCACCCTTCGGGGGGCGCTGGGCGAGCAGTACTTC.

This clone occurred a few times. The chain employs TRBV4-1 and TRBJ2-5; 8 positions agree with TRBD2. CDR3 length equals 16 residues. V was pared by 4 bases and J by 4 bases, with 11 bases of the junction left unmatched. The germline V gene encodes CDR1 MGHRA and CDR2 YSYEKL. The CDR3 DNA follows: TGCGCCAGCAGCCTGGGGCGCGGGGGGTTAGGAGAGACCCAGTACTTC. It is translated as CASSLGRGGLGETQYF.

The rearrangement uses TRBV2 and TRBJ1-1, with 10 nucleotides matching TRBD1. The germline V gene encodes CDR1 SNHLY and CDR2 FYNNEI. The CDR3 extends over 14 amino acids. The V gene end was trimmed by 6 bases and the J gene end by 5 bases; junction bases not matched to a gene: 6. The CDR3 spells CASRYGQGGTEAFF. The CDR3 DNA is TGTGCCAGCAGATACGGACAGGGGGGGACTGAAGCTTTCTTT.

On this clone itself: Germline is not matched at one junction end, which may reflect a read error. The V call is TRBV5-1, the J call TRBJ2-1; TRBD2 might be the D (7 bases). Germline values: CDR1 SGHRS, CDR2 YFSETQ. This CDR3 contains 15 residues. The CDR3 here is CASTEGEGVYNEQLF. CDR3 DNA: TGCGCCAGCACCGAGGGGGAGGGGGTCTACAATGAGCAGCTCTTC.

This chain uses TRBV5-6 with TRBJ2-5; TRBD2 matches at 14 bases. Germline CDR1 is SGHDT and CDR2 is YYEEEE. The trim removed 3 bases at V and 5 bases at J, leaving 6 bases unmatched. CDR3 length: 16 amino acids. The CDR3 sequence is CASSSRTSGGWETQYF. CDR3 DNA sequence: TGTGCCAGCAGCTCCAGGACTAGCGGGGGGTGGGAGACCCAGTACTTC.

This chain uses TRBV7-9 with TRBJ2-3; TRBD2 might be the D (5 bases). The germline gives CDR1 SEHNR, CDR2 FQNEAQ (reference sequence). V dropped 5 bases and J dropped 2 bases, with 8 bases sitting between them. This CDR3 has 13 residues. The CDR3 reads CASSRGTTDTQYF. DNA of the CDR3: TGTGCCAGCAGCCGGGGTACCACAGATACGCAGTATTTT.

This clone was found once. The rearrangement uses TRBV5-4 and TRBJ1-2; the match to TRBD1 covers 7 bases. Germline assignment: CDR1 SGHNT and CDR2 YYREEE (reference sequence). V lost 4 bases, J lost 4 bases, and 4 bases stayed unmatched. The CDR3 has 13 residues. CDR3 in DNA: TGTGCCAGCAGCGGACAGGCGGGCTATGGCTACACCTTC. It is translated as CASSGQAGYGYTF.